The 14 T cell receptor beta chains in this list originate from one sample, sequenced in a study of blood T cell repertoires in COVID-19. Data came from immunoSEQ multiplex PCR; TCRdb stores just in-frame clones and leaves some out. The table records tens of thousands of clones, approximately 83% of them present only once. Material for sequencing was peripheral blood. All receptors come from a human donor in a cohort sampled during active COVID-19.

The CDR3 bases are TGTGCCAGCAGTCCAGGGGCGGATACGCAGTATTTT. Translation gives CASSPGADTQYF. The chain combines TRBV7-9 with TRBJ2-3, with TRBD1 as a possible D gene (6 bases). This CDR3 contains 12 residues. Germline CDR1 SEHNR, CDR2 FQNEAQ (reference sequence). The V end lost 6 bases, the J end lost 6 bases, and 10 bases lay between the germline ends. The variable domain in full, with the rest retrieved from reference TRBV7-9 and TRBJ2-3, is DTGVSQNPRHKITKRGQNVTFRCDPISEHNRLYWYRQTLGQGPEFLTYFQNEAQLEKSRLLSDRFSAERPKGSFSTLEIQRTEQGDSAMYLCASSPGADTQYFGPGTRLTVL.

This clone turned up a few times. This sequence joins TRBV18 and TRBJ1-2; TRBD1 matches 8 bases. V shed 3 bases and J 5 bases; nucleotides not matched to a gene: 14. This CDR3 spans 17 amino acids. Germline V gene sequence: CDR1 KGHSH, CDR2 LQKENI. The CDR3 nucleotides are TGTGCCAGCTCACCGACAGGGGCCACAACCCAGGGGTATGGCTACACCTTC. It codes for CASSPTGATTQGYGYTF.

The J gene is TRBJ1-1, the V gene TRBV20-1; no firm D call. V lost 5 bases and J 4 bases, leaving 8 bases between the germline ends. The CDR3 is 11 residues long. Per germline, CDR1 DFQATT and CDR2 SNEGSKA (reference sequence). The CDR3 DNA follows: TGCAGTGCTCCTCTGAGCACTGAAGCTTTCTTT. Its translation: CSAPLSTEAFF.

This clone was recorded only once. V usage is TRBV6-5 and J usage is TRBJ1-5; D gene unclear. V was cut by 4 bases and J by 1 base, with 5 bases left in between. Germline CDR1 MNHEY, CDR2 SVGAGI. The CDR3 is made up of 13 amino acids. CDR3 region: CASSFGSNQPQHF. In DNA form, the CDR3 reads TGTGCCAGCAGTTTCGGGAGCAATCAGCCCCAGCATTTT.

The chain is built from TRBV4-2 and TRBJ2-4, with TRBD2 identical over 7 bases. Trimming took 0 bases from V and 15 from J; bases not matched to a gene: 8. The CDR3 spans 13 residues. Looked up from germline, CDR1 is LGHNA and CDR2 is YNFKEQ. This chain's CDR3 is CASSQDPRGVRYF. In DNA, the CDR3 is TGTGCCAGCAGCCAAGATCCCCGGGGGGTTCGGTACTTC.

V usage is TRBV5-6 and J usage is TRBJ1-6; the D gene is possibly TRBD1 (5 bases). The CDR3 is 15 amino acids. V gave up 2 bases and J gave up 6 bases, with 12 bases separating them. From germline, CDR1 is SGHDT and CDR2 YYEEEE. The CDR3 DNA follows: TGTGCCAGCAGCTTCGAGGGGACTATTAATTCACCCCTCCACTTT. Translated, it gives CASSFEGTINSPLHF. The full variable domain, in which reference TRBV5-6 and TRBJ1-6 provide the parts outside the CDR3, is DAGVTQSPTHLIKTRGQQVTLRCSPKSGHDTVSWYQQALGQGPQFIFQYYEEEERQRGNFPDRFSGHQFPNYSSELNVNALLLGDSALYLCASSFEGTINSPLHFGNGTRLTVT.

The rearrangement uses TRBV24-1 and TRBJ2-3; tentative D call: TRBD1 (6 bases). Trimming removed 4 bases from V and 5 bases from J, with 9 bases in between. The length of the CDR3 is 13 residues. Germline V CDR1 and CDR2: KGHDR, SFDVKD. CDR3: CATSEPTGDTQYF. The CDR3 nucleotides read TGTGCCACCAGTGAGCCGACAGGAGATACGCAGTATTTT.

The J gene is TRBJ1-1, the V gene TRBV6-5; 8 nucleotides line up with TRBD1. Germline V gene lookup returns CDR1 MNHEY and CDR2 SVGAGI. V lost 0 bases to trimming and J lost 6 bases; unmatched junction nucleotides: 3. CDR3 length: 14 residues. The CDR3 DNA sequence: TGTGCCAGCAGTTACTCTGGACAGGGCGCTGAAGCTTTCTTT. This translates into CASSYSGQGAEAFF.

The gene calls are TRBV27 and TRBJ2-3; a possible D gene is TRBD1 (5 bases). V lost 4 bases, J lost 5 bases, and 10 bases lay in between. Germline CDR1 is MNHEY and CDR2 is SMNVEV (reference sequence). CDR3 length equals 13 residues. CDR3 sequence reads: CASSWQGRDTQYF. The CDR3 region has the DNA TGTGCCAGCAGTTGGCAGGGTAGAGATACGCAGTATTTT.

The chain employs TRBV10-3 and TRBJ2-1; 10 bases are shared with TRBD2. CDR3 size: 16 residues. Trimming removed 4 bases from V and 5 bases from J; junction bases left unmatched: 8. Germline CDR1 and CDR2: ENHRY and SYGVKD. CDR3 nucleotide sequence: TGTGCCATCAGTGTTCCGGGACTAGCGCCGAACAATGAGCAGTTCTTC. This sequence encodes CAISVPGLAPNNEQFF.

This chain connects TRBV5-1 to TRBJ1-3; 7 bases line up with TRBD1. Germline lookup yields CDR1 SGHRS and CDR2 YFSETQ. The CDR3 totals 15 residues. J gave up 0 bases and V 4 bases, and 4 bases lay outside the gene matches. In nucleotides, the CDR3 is TGCGCCAGCAGCCCTGCAGGGGGCTCTGGAAACACCATATATTTT. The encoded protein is CASSPAGGSGNTIYF.

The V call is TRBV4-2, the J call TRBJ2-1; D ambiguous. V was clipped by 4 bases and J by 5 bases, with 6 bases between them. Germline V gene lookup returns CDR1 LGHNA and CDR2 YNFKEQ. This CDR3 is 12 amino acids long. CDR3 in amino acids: CASSRDDNEQFF. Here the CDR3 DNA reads TGTGCCAGCAGCCGAGACGACAATGAGCAGTTCTTC.

This CDR3 is CASSRGTSGLGDEQFF. Written as DNA, the CDR3 is TGCGCCAGCAGTCGAGGGACTAGCGGGTTGGGGGATGAGCAGTTCTTC. The chain carries TRBV10-1 and TRBJ2-1; 12 bases align to TRBD2. V dropped 5 bases and J dropped 8; count of bases not matched to a gene: 10. Germline CDR1 is WNHNN and CDR2 is SYGVQD (reference sequence). This CDR3 is 16 amino acids long.

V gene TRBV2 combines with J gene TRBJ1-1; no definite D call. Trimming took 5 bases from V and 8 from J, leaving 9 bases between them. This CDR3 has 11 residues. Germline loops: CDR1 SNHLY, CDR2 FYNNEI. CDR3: CASSRDGEAFF. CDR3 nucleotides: TGTGCCAGCAGTCGGGATGGGGAAGCTTTCTTT.